These 27 T cell receptor beta chains were all obtained from the same sample, sequenced in a study of early T cells in non-severe SARS-CoV-2 infection (dated by TCRdb to the early 2020s). Preparation of the library involved 5' RACE. The listed sequencing device is NextSeq 500. In-frame beta chains were kept once TCRdb had trimmed the public reads at Q25 with fastp and called clones with MiXCR. Entries that share a CDR3 protein sequence are merged under the most common genes and DNA. In this sample the table shows 75,000 to 100,000 distinct CDR3 sequences, about an eighth of which occur a single time. The ten largest clones take up 6.5% to 8.5% of the sample. The sequenced sample was whole blood. These receptors came from an adult who was a healthcare worker with PCR-confirmed SARS-CoV-2 infection or an uninfected control (not recorded which).

The CDR3 nucleotides are TGCAGCGTGATCCTGAACACCGGGGAGCTGTTTTTT. This gives the protein CSVILNTGELFF. This chain connects TRBV29-1 to TRBJ2-2; D is uncertain. The germline V gene encodes CDR1 SQVTM and CDR2 ANQGSEA. Trimming removed 6 bases from V and 1 base from J, with 6 bases in between. This CDR3 spans 12 amino acids.

The J gene is TRBJ1-6, the V gene TRBV7-3, with a tentative D call TRBD1 (6 bases). V lost 0 bases to trimming and J lost 10 bases, with 7 bases between them. The CDR3 totals 13 residues. Per the germline V gene, CDR1 is SGHTA and CDR2 is FQGTGA. For the CDR3, the DNA is TGTGCCAGCAGCTTAACAGGGGGATCACCCCTCCACTTT. Translating gives CASSLTGGSPLHF. The full variable domain, with the rest looked up from reference TRBV7-3 and TRBJ1-6, is GAGVSQTPSNKVTEKGKYVELRCDPISGHTALYWYRQSLGQGPEFLIYFQGTGAADDSGLPNDRFFAVRPEGSVSTLKIQRTERGDSAVYLCASSLTGGSPLHFGNGTRLTVT.

This clonotype was found a few times. The gene calls are TRBV28 and TRBJ2-7, with a tentative D call TRBD2 (5 bases). The CDR3 is 13 residues long. CDR1 MDHEN and CDR2 SYDVKM come from the germline V gene. Trimming removed 8 bases from V and 6 bases from J, with 17 bases in between. CDR3 loop: CASGPRGISEQYF. In DNA, the CDR3 is TGTGCCAGCGGACCCCGAGGGATAAGCGAGCAGTACTTC.

The CDR3 region is CASSFDITANYGYTF. As DNA, the CDR3 is TGTGCCAGCAGCTTCGACATCACAGCTAACTATGGCTACACCTTC. The rearrangement links TRBV7-2 to TRBJ1-2; D remains unclear. The germline V gene encodes CDR1 SGHTA and CDR2 FQGNSA. CDR3 length equals 15 residues. With 3 bases removed from V and 0 bases from J, the gap between germline ends came to 11 bases.

This clonotype was observed a few times. The V call is TRBV28, the J call TRBJ1-6; 7 positions match TRBD1. The CDR3 extends over 13 amino acids. Germline V CDR1 and CDR2: MDHEN, SYDVKM. The V gene end was trimmed by 6 bases and the J gene end by 10 bases; junction bases not matched to a gene: 6. The CDR3 loop is CASRQGKESPLHF. As DNA, the CDR3 is TGTGCCAGCAGACAGGGGAAGGAATCACCCCTCCACTTT.

This clonotype was seen just once. This chain links TRBV9 with TRBJ2-2, with D unclear. Deletions cut 0 bases from V and 7 bases from J, with 16 bases between. Germline-derived CDR1 and CDR2 are SGDLS and YYNGEE. The CDR3 is made up of 16 amino acids. Here the CDR3 reads CASSVAISLLRGELFF. CDR3 nucleotide sequence: TGTGCCAGCAGCGTAGCCATCTCCCTCCTCCGCGGGGAGCTGTTTTTT.

The rearrangement links TRBV4-2 to TRBJ1-1; 10 bases line up with TRBD1. V shed 3 bases, J shed 6 bases, and the junction held 16 bases outside the gene matches. CDR3 size: 18 residues. Germline assignment: CDR1 LGHNA and CDR2 YNFKEQ. The CDR3 DNA reads TGTGCCAGCAGCCACCACGGGACAGGGGTAGGGAAAGGCGCTGAAGCTTTCTTT. As protein: CASSHHGTGVGKGAEAFF.

This clonotype was detected only a few times. The chain recombines TRBV2 with TRBJ1-4; a weak D match, TRBD1 (6 bases). V lost 8 bases and J 3 bases, leaving 19 bases between the germline ends. Germline V gene data show CDR1 as SNHLY and CDR2 as FYNNEI. The CDR3 runs 16 residues. The CDR3 coding sequence is TGTGCCAGCGGGGACGACAGGAGGGGAGCTAATGAAAAACTGTTTTTT. Translated, it gives CASGDDRRGANEKLFF.

This clonotype has just a few counts. This chain links TRBV20-1 with TRBJ2-5; perhaps TRBD2 as D (5 bases). The CDR3 is 18 amino acids. Germline V gene data show CDR1 as DFQATT and CDR2 as SNEGSKA (reference sequence). V lost 0 bases and J lost 0, with 20 bases in between. The CDR3 nucleotides read TGCAGTGCTAGAGATGGCCCCGGGCGGTTGGGAGACCAAGAGACCCAGTACTTC. Its translation is CSARDGPGRLGDQETQYF.

The sample holds many counts of this clonotype. The chain employs TRBV7-8 and TRBJ1-1; TRBD1 might be the D (5 bases). Trimming took 4 bases from V and 0 from J, leaving 15 bases between them. The CDR3 loop spans 16 amino acids. Germline values: CDR1 SGHVS, CDR2 FQNEAQ. Here the CDR3 DNA reads TGTGCCAGCAGCTGGGATCCGGGGGTTATGAACACTGAAGCTTTCTTT. Translating it yields CASSWDPGVMNTEAFF. The whole variable domain, remainder taken from reference TRBV7-8 and TRBJ1-1, is GAGVSQSPRYKVAKRGQDVALRCDPISGHVSLFWYQQALGQGPEFLTYFQNEAQLDKSGLPSDRFFAERPEGSVSTLKIQRTQQEDSAVYLCASSWDPGVMNTEAFFGQGTRLTVV.

The sample holds a few counts of this clonotype. The rearrangement uses TRBV30 and TRBJ1-1; 7 bases fit TRBD1. J lost 6 bases, V lost 0 bases, and 4 bases had no gene match. The V gene's germline CDR1 is GTSNPN and CDR2 SVGIG (reference sequence). This CDR3 is 13 amino acids long. CDR3: CAWSVGGTAEAFF. The CDR3, as DNA: TGTGCCTGGAGTGTAGGGGGGACAGCTGAAGCTTTCTTT.

This clonotype was observed many times. The CDR3 reads CASSGPHTEAFF. In nucleotides, the CDR3 is TGTGCCAGCAGCGGACCTCACACTGAAGCTTTCTTT. This chain links TRBV7-2 with TRBJ1-1; D remains unclear. The V and J ends lost 5 bases and 3 bases respectively, with 7 bases between them. The germline CDR1 and CDR2 sequences are SGHTA and FQGNSA. The CDR3 length is 12 residues. The entire variable domain, with the rest obtained from reference TRBV7-2 and TRBJ1-1, is as follows: GAGVSQSPSNKVTEKGKDVELRCDPISGHTALYWYRQSLGQGLEFLIYFQGNSAPDKSGLPSDRFSAERTGGSVSTLTIQRTQQEDSAVYLCASSGPHTEAFFGQGTRLTVV.

The rearrangement joins TRBV9 to TRBJ1-4; 11 bases map to TRBD1. CDR3 length equals 15 residues. CDR1 is SGDLS and CDR2 is YYNGEE in the germline V gene. V trimming: 3 bases; J trimming: 8 bases; junction bases outside the gene matches: 6. The CDR3 bases are TGTGCCAGCAGCGGGACAGGGGGCCGAAGGGAAAAACTGTTTTTT. The encoded protein is CASSGTGGRREKLFF.

J is TRBJ2-1 and V is TRBV29-1; 10 bases are a match to TRBD2. The CDR3 sequence is 14 residues long. Trimming cost V 2 bases and J 4 bases; bases outside gene matches: 2. Germline lookup yields CDR1 SQVTM and CDR2 ANQGSEA. CDR3 sequence: CSVEPLAGYNEQFF. The DNA of the CDR3 is TGCAGCGTTGAACCACTAGCGGGATACAATGAGCAGTTCTTC.

The chain uses TRBV29-1 and TRBJ1-1; TRBD1 aligns across 9 bases. Looked up from germline, CDR1 is SQVTM and CDR2 is ANQGSEA. The V segment lost 6 bases and the J segment 5 bases; nucleotides outside the gene matches: 16. The CDR3 consists of 16 residues. The CDR3 region is CSVFKLTGGGTTEAFF. The CDR3 DNA follows: TGCAGCGTCTTCAAATTGACAGGGGGAGGAACGACTGAAGCTTTCTTT.

The V and J genes are TRBV10-3 and TRBJ2-1; possibly TRBD2 for D (6 bases). Trimming removed 11 bases at V and 4 bases at J, with 15 bases between. The germline V gene encodes CDR1 ENHRY and CDR2 SYGVKD. The CDR3 loop spans 13 amino acids. CDR3 nucleotide sequence: TGTGCCCTCGGTCGCGGGGATTACAATGAGCAGTTCTTC. Protein sequence: CALGRGDYNEQFF.

This chain links TRBV11-2 with TRBJ2-2; D possibly uses TRBD1 or TRBD2 (6 bases each). The CDR3 has 16 residues. Germline V gives CDR1 SGHAT, CDR2 FQNNGV. Trimming shortened V by 5 bases and J by 4 bases, and 17 bases separated the two germline ends. The CDR3 reads CASSVIGGRGTGELFF. As DNA, the CDR3 is TGTGCCAGCAGCGTCATAGGGGGGAGAGGCACCGGGGAGCTGTTTTTT. Full variable domain (remainder filled in from reference TRBV11-2 and TRBJ2-2): EAGVAQSPRYKIIEKRQSVAFWCNPISGHATLYWYQQILGQGPKLLIQFQNNGVVDDSQLPKDRFSAERLKGVDSTLKIQPAKLEDSAVYLCASSVIGGRGTGELFFGEGSRLTVL.

This clonotype was recorded a few times. The chain is built from TRBV30 and TRBJ1-1; no definite D call. The CDR3 runs to 12 residues. The V end lost 1 base, the J end lost 6 bases, and 9 bases lay between the germline ends. Per germline, CDR1 GTSNPN and CDR2 SVGIG (reference sequence). The CDR3 DNA sequence: TGTGCCTGGAGTGCGAGGAAGGCTGAAGCTTTCTTT. It translates to CAWSARKAEAFF.

V gene TRBV7-6 combines with J gene TRBJ2-7; 15 bases agree with TRBD2. CDR1 and CDR2 (germline): SGHVS, FNYEAQ. Trimming at V came to 4 bases and at J to 6 bases, leaving 10 bases not matched to a gene. The CDR3 sequence is 17 residues long. CDR3 residues: CASSSYSGTSGRSEQYF. As DNA, the CDR3 is TGTGCCAGCAGCTCCTACTCCGGGACTAGCGGGAGGAGCGAGCAGTACTTC.

The chain combines TRBV7-3 with TRBJ2-1; TRBD2 agrees at 9 bases. Germline CDR1 SGHTA, CDR2 FQGTGA. The CDR3 length is 16 residues. V dropped 4 bases and J dropped 1; count of bases not matched to a gene: 5. CDR3: CASSSGLAKSYNEQFF. DNA for the CDR3: TGTGCCAGCAGCTCCGGACTAGCGAAGTCCTACAATGAGCAGTTCTTC.

This clonotype was seen more than once but under ten times. V gene TRBV10-1 combines with J gene TRBJ2-7; D unresolved. Trimming left V 6 bases short and J 2 bases short, with 14 bases between. This CDR3 is 14 amino acids long. Germline lookup yields CDR1 WNHNN and CDR2 SYGVQD (reference sequence). The CDR3, as DNA: TGCGCCAGCAGCAACCGTGCGTTCCCCTACGAGCAGTACTTC. Residues: CASSNRAFPYEQYF.

This clonotype was seen a few times. This sequence joins TRBV6-4 and TRBJ2-1, with 11 bases matching TRBD2. The V gene end was trimmed by 8 bases and the J gene end by 9 bases; junction bases not matched to a gene: 15. CDR1 is MRHNA, CDR2 SNTAGT, per germline. The CDR3 consists of 16 residues. CDR3: CASRPHSGRAQGEQFF. The CDR3 DNA is TGTGCCAGCCGACCACATAGCGGGAGGGCCCAGGGTGAGCAGTTCTTC.

This clonotype has ten or more counts. This chain joins TRBV11-2 and TRBJ1-2; D not certain. The V gene's germline CDR1 is SGHAT and CDR2 FQNNGV. V lost 1 base and J lost 5, with 11 bases in between. The CDR3 has 14 amino acids. The CDR3, as DNA: TGTGCCAGCAGCTTAGGGCAGAGAACTTATGGCTACACCTTC. This encodes CASSLGQRTYGYTF.

This clonotype was observed a handful of times. J is TRBJ2-2 and V is TRBV11-2; 8 nucleotides agree with TRBD2. This CDR3 region has 17 residues. Germline V gene data show CDR1 as SGHAT and CDR2 as FQNNGV. With V trimmed by 1 base and J by 8 bases, 12 bases remained unmatched. This chain's CDR3 is CASSLVSSGSVEGELFF. The CDR3 nucleotides are TGTGCCAGCAGCTTAGTTTCCAGCGGGAGTGTTGAGGGGGAGCTGTTTTTT. The whole variable domain, filled in from reference TRBV11-2 and TRBJ2-2, reads EAGVAQSPRYKIIEKRQSVAFWCNPISGHATLYWYQQILGQGPKLLIQFQNNGVVDDSQLPKDRFSAERLKGVDSTLKIQPAKLEDSAVYLCASSLVSSGSVEGELFFGEGSRLTVL.

The chain uses TRBV4-1 and TRBJ2-6; tentative D call: TRBD1 (6 bases). CDR3 length equals 18 residues. Germline V CDR1 and CDR2: MGHRA, YSYEKL. Trimming stripped 6 bases from V and 0 bases from J, with 18 bases between. Here the CDR3 DNA reads TGCGCCAGCAGTCAGGACGACAGGAGAGGCTCTGGGGCCAACGTCCTGACTTTC. It specifies CASSQDDRRGSGANVLTF.

This clonotype was seen more than once but under ten times. J is TRBJ2-1 and V is TRBV11-3; 8 positions agree with TRBD1. The CDR3 contains 15 residues. Germline V CDR1 and CDR2: SGHNT, YENEEA. The ends lost 4 bases at V and 10 bases at J; junction bases unmatched: 12. CDR3 sequence reads: CASSSRDRPSGEQFF. The CDR3 region has the DNA TGTGCCAGCAGCTCCCGGGACAGGCCATCAGGGGAGCAGTTCTTC.

This clonotype was seen a few times. The chain carries TRBV28 and TRBJ2-7; TRBD2 aligns across 9 bases. V shed 5 bases, J shed 5 bases, and the junction held 13 bases outside the gene matches. CDR3 size: 16 residues. Germline lookup yields CDR1 MDHEN and CDR2 SYDVKM. This CDR3 is CASSTLPGLAFHEQYF. The CDR3 coding sequence is TGTGCCAGCAGTACCTTACCGGGACTAGCTTTCCACGAGCAGTACTTC.